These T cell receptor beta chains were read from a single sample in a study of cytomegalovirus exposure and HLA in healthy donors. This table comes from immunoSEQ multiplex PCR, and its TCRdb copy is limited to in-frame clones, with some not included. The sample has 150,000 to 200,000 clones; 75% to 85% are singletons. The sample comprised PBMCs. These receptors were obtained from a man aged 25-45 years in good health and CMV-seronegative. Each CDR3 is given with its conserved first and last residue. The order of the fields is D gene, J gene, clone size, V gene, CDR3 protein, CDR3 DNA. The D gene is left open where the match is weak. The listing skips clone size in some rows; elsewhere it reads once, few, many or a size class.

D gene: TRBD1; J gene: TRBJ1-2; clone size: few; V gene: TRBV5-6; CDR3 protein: CASQNRGGYTF; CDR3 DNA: TGTGCCAGCCAGAACAGGGGAGGCTACACCTTC
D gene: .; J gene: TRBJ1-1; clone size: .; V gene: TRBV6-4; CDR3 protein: CASSQGRGTEAFF; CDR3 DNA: TGTGCCAGCAGCCAGGGGCGGGGGACTGAAGCTTTCTTT
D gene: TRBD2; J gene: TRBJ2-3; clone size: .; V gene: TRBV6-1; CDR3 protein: CASRARGLADTQYF; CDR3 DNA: TGTGCCAGCAGAGCTCGGGGACTAGCAGATACGCAGTATTTT
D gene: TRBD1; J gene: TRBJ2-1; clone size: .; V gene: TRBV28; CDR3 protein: CASSFSQGSDEQFF; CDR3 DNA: TGTGCCAGCAGTTTTTCACAGGGGAGCGATGAGCAGTTCTTC
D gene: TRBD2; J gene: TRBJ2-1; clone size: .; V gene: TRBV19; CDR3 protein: CASSIDLEAGLYNEQFF; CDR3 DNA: TGTGCCAGTAGTATAGACCTCGAAGCGGGACTCTACAATGAGCAGTTCTTC
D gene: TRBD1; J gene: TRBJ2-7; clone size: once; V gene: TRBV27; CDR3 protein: CASSSSDRVYEQYF; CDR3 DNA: TGTGCCAGCAGTTCCTCCGACAGGGTCTACGAGCAGTACTTC
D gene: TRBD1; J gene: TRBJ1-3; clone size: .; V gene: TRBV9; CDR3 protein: CASSGGQGALGNTIYF; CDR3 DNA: TGTGCCAGCAGCGGGGGACAGGGGGCCCTTGGAAACACCATATATTTT
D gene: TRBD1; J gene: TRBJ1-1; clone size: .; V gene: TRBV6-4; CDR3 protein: CASTQDRVFEAFF; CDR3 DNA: TGTGCCAGCACCCAAGACAGGGTATTTGAAGCTTTCTTT
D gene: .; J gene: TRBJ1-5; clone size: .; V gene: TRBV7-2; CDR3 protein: CASSSGPISNQPQHF; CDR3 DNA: TGTGCCAGCAGCTCAGGGCCGATAAGCAATCAGCCCCAGCATTTT
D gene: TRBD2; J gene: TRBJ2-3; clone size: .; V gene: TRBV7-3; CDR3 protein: CASSLGTSRDTQYF; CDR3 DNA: TGTGCCAGCAGCTTAGGGACTAGCCGCGATACGCAGTATTTT
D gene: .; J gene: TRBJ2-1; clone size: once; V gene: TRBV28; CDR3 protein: CASRTLRNEQFF; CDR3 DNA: TGTGCCAGCAGGACCCTGAGGAATGAGCAGTTCTTC
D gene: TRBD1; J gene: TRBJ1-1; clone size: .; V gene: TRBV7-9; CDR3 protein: CASTGRGIPGTEAFF; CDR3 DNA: TGTGCCAGCACGGGCAGGGGGATACCTGGGACTGAAGCTTTCTTT
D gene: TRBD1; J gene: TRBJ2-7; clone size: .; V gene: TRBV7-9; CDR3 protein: CATYYRGNEQYF; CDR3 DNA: TGTGCCACTTACTACAGGGGGAACGAGCAGTACTTC
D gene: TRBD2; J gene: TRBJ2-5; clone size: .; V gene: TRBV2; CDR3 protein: CASQRGETQYF; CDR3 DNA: TGTGCCAGCCAGCGGGGGGAGACCCAGTACTTC
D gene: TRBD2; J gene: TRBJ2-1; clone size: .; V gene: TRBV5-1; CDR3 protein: CASSLALAAHNEQFF; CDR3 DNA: TGCGCCAGCAGCTTGGCTCTAGCGGCACACAATGAGCAGTTCTTC
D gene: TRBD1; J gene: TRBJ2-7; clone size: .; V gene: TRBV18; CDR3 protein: CASSPNGQGATYEQYF; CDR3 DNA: TGTGCCAGCTCACCAAACGGACAGGGAGCGACCTACGAGCAGTACTTC
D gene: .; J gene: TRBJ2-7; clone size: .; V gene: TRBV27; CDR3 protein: CASSLGGYEQYF; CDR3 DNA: TGTGCCAGCAGTCTAGGGGGTTACGAGCAGTACTTC
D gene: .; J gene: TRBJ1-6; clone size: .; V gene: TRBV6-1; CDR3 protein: CASSEVLTVYNSPLHF; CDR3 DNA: TGTGCCAGCAGTGAAGTATTGACAGTCTATAATTCACCCCTCCACTTT
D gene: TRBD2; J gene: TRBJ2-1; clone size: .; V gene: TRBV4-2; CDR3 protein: CASSFRGTSGYNEQFF; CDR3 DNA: TGTGCCAGCAGCTTCCGTGGGACTAGCGGATACAATGAGCAGTTCTTC
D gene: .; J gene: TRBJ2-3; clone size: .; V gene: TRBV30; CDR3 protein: CAWSVQTSTQYF; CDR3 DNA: TGTGCCTGGAGTGTACAGACGTCTACGCAGTATTTT
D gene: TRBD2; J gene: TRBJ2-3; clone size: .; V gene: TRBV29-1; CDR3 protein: CSVDRRGDTDTQYF; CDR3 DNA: TGCAGCGTTGATCGGCGGGGGGACACAGATACGCAGTATTTT
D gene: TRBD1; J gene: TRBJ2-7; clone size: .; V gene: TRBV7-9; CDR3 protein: CASSRKDRVHEQYF; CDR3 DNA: TGTGCCAGCAGTCGAAAGGACAGGGTCCACGAGCAGTACTTC
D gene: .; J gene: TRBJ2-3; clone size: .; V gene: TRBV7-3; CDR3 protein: CASSPGTSSTDTQYF; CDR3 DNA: TGTGCCAGCAGCCCCGGGACTTCTAGCACAGATACGCAGTATTTT
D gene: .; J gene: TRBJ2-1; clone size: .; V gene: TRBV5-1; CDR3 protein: CASSLAKEQFF; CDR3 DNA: TGCGCCAGCAGCCTCGCTAAGGAGCAGTTCTTC
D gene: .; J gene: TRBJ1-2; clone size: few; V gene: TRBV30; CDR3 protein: CAWGPTGTNYGYTF; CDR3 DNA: TGTGCCTGGGGCCCTACAGGTACCAACTATGGCTACACCTTC